A single TCR beta chain is shown here with its context. What it binds is unknown. Researchers ran the PCR with 60 Vbeta and 13 Jbeta primers. Method: immunoSEQ multiplex PCR; TCRdb's copy keeps in-frame clones and lacks some. The sample lists some 180,000 clones, around 80% occurring once. This sample stems from a study of cytomegalovirus exposure and HLA in healthy donors. Study-level results: TCR beta V- and J-gene trimming was later associated with a missense DCLRE1C variant. In a later analysis, most CMV-associated TCR beta chains appeared HLA-restricted. Data from an earlier analysis indicated that most TCR beta V segments were productive either about 90% or about 30% of the time. The study put around 180 TCR beta chains on its list as cytomegalovirus-associated.

The CDR3 spans 15 residues. Germline V CDR1 and CDR2: GTSNPN, SVGIG (reference sequence). J lost 7 bases, V lost 0 bases, and 8 bases had no gene match. The clonotype originates from a man between 35 and 55 years old in good health and CMV-seronegative. Material for sequencing was PBMCs. The rearrangement uses TRBV30 and TRBJ1-4; 7 bases line up with TRBD1. The DNA for the CDR3 is TGTGCCTGGAGTGTTGACAGGGTAGGGGGTGAAAAACTGTTTTTT. Encoded protein: CAWSVDRVGGEKLFF.